The clone carrying this T cell receptor (beta chain) was found many times. Its antigen is still unknown. TCR beta CDR3 regions were amplified from RNA. Initially, a first-round RT-PCR of the TCR CDR3 employed the HTBI primer set. TCRdb analysed the multiplex PCR reads with MiXCR anew, one entry per CDR3 protein. This sample has roughly 660,000 distinct CDR3 sequences, with roughly 17% found just once. The data stem from a study of T cells in Graves' hyperthyroidism and ophthalmopathy. Overall study: Specimen type is peripheral blood, collected at initial diagnosis prior to any treatment. Regarding the study as a whole: Blood also contained most expanded thyroid clonotypes above 0.001.

Between the trimmed V and J ends, which lost 0 bases and 8 bases, there was a span of 9 bases. The germline gives CDR1 SGHRS, CDR2 YFSETQ. This CDR3 has 13 residues. Sample: blood. The clonotype comes from a man in his fifties with Graves' hyperthyroidism. The chain is built from TRBV5-1 and TRBJ2-1; perhaps TRBD2 as D (6 bases). The CDR3 spells CASSLELAHEQFF. The CDR3 DNA is TGCGCCAGCAGCTTGGAGCTAGCGCATGAGCAGTTCTTC.